This T cell receptor beta chain is from a study of shared clonotypes between healthy human individuals. Study-wide findings and caveats: Clonotype sharing among donors, it was expected, would be affected by sequencing depth.

Repertoires were generated with immunoSEQ multiplex PCR, while TCRdb's copy carries only in-frame clones and drops some. The repertoire holds fewer than 1.4 million clones, with around three quarters as singletons. CDR3 length: 14 residues. CDR1 GTSNPN and CDR2 SVGIG come from the germline V gene (reference sequence). Deletions cut 0 bases from V and 2 bases from J, with 10 bases between. Regarding this clone: The antigen remains undetermined. A far larger clone is just one base off, so this is likely a read error. Without the conserved terminal phenylalanine or tryptophan, this CDR3 likely stems from a read error.

The receptor was derived from a man aged 18 to 29 in good health. Some clones in this sample may be carry-over from other donors' samples. The V gene is TRBV30, the J gene TRBJ1-1; D is uncertain. What was sequenced was memory CD4+ T cells from PBMCs. The subset: CD45RA-negative fraction. The CDR3 nucleotides read TGTGCCTGGAGTGTGAGAGGGATAAACACTGAAGCTTTCCTT. Protein: CAWSVRGINTEAFL.